These 30 T cell receptor beta chains were sequenced from one sample in a study of graft-versus-host responses after intestinal transplantation (dated by TCRdb to the early 2020s). Library preparation employed the immunoSEQ multiplex PCR assay. Sourced from immuneACCESS, this table was stored by TCRdb with only in-frame sequences that have V and J called. A share of the clones is absent; for the studies checked, an unresolved V gene accounts for under half, and the remainder has no known explanation. This sample has about 47,000 clones in its table, and about 95% of those were observed once. The ten largest clonotypes hold more than 1.5% of the sample. The specimen was PBMCs, collected around 350 days after intestinal transplant. Receptors were obtained from a human patient who received an intestinal transplant, so some T cells may come from the graft donor.

The rearrangement joins TRBV7-2 to TRBJ1-4; D is possibly TRBD1 (6 bases). The CDR3 is 13 amino acids. CDR1 and CDR2 from the germline V gene are SGHTA and FQGNSA. V was trimmed by 5 bases and J by 10 bases, leaving 14 bases between them. CDR3 sequence: CASSNGGPGKLFF. CDR3 nucleotide sequence: TGTGCCAGCAGCAACGGGGGCCCCGGAAAACTGTTTTTT.

The rearrangement links TRBV27 to TRBJ2-7, with D perhaps given as TRBD1 or TRBD2 (5 bases each). Germline CDR1 reads MNHEY; CDR2 reads SMNVEV (reference sequence). V lost 6 bases and J lost 6, with 21 bases in between. The CDR3 sequence is 15 residues long. In nucleotides, the CDR3 is TGTGCCAGCAGCCCCCCGGGGCAGGGTATCGGCGAGCAGTACTTC. This gives the protein CASSPPGQGIGEQYF.

The J gene is TRBJ2-5, the V gene TRBV6-6; D call uncertain. Trimming took 6 bases from V and 1 from J, leaving 9 bases between them. Germline V gives CDR1 MNHNY, CDR2 SVGAGI (reference sequence). The CDR3 is 13 amino acids. CDR3 protein: CASSPRFQETQYF. CDR3 bases: TGTGCCAGCAGCCCACGGTTCCAAGAGACCCAGTACTTC.

The chain is built from TRBV4-1 and TRBJ2-7; TRBD2 matches at 10 bases. The germline V gene encodes CDR1 MGHRA and CDR2 YSYEKL. The CDR3 is made up of 14 amino acids. The trim removed 6 bases at V and 4 bases at J, leaving 6 bases unmatched. CDR3 protein: CASSPGLAVYEQYF. The CDR3 nucleotides read TGCGCCAGCAGTCCCGGACTAGCGGTTTACGAGCAGTACTTC.

The CDR3 spells CASSPSGTGKDEQYF. CDR3 sequence (DNA): TGTGCCAGCTCACCCTCCGGGACAGGGAAAGACGAGCAGTACTTC. This chain uses TRBV18 with TRBJ2-7, with TRBD1 identical over 9 bases. V lost 3 bases, J lost 5 bases, and 8 bases stayed unmatched. CDR3 size: 15 residues. The germline V gene has CDR1 KGHSH and CDR2 LQKENI.

The genes are TRBV18 and TRBJ1-1; 7 nucleotides match TRBD1. Germline V gene data show CDR1 as KGHSH and CDR2 as LQKENI. The V and J ends lost 6 bases and 1 base, in that order; junction bases with no gene match: 8. The CDR3 length is 15 residues. The CDR3, as DNA: TGTGCCAGCTCCCTAGGGGGCCAGCGGAACACTGAAGCTTTCTTT. Translation gives CASSLGGQRNTEAFF.

The table lists this clone with a count of one. The J gene is TRBJ1-3, the V gene TRBV19, with D hard to call. V gave up 1 base and J gave up 0 bases, with 10 bases separating them. CDR1 and CDR2 from the germline V gene are LNHDA and SQIVND (reference sequence). The CDR3 consists of 16 residues. The CDR3 loop reads CASSIGPRHSGNTIYF. The CDR3 bases are TGTGCCAGTAGTATAGGTCCCAGGCACTCTGGAAACACCATATATTTT.

The chain recombines TRBV25-1 with TRBJ1-2, with D possibly matching TRBD1 (5 bases). CDR3 size: 16 residues. V was clipped by 3 bases and J by 6 bases, with 20 bases between them. Germline V gene lookup returns CDR1 MGHDK and CDR2 SYGVNS. CDR3: CASSEGPPRERNGYTF. DNA for the CDR3: TGTGCCAGCAGTGAGGGGCCACCCAGGGAGAGGAATGGCTACACCTTC.

The V and J genes are TRBV10-1 and TRBJ2-2; no clear D. Germline V lookup: CDR1 WNHNN, CDR2 SYGVQD (reference sequence). There are 13 residues in the CDR3. Deletions cut 3 bases from V and 6 bases from J, with 8 bases between. CDR3 region: CASSEFVAGELFF. The DNA for the CDR3 is TGCGCCAGCAGTGAATTTGTGGCCGGGGAGCTGTTTTTT.

The chain is built from TRBV14 and TRBJ2-6; no firm D call. The ends were cut back, 1 base at V and 1 base at J, with 5 bases in the middle. This CDR3 comprises 15 residues. From germline, CDR1 is SGHDN and CDR2 FVKESK. The CDR3 loop is CASSQVVSGANVLTF. In nucleotides, the CDR3 is TGTGCCAGCAGCCAAGTGGTATCTGGGGCCAACGTCCTGACTTTC.

The CDR3 reads CASSPGSNEQFF. The CDR3 DNA sequence: TGTGCCAGCTCACCCGGGTCCAATGAGCAGTTCTTC. The chain couples TRBV18 to TRBJ2-1; D unresolved. Between the trimmed V and J ends, which lost 3 bases and 6 bases, there was a span of 6 bases. This CDR3 contains 12 residues. CDR1 and CDR2 (germline): KGHSH, LQKENI.

The chain is built from TRBV19 and TRBJ2-6, with D hard to call. Germline-derived CDR1 and CDR2 are LNHDA and SQIVND (reference sequence). V was pared by 4 bases and J by 5 bases, with 18 bases between. The CDR3 is made up of 17 amino acids. This CDR3 is CASSTAKSQSRANVLTF. The CDR3 DNA reads TGTGCCAGTAGTACTGCCAAATCACAAAGTCGGGCCAACGTCCTGACTTTC.

The gene calls are TRBV4-2 and TRBJ1-2; D remains ambiguous. V lost 3 bases and J lost 6, with 14 bases in between. The CDR3 spans 14 residues. Germline CDR1 is LGHNA and CDR2 is YNFKEQ. CDR3 DNA sequence: TGTGCCAGCAGCCAGGGTGGGCAGGCCCATGGCTACACCTTC. The encoded protein is CASSQGGQAHGYTF.

This chain joins TRBV27 and TRBJ1-1; 8 bases are a match to TRBD1. Per germline, CDR1 MNHEY and CDR2 SMNVEV (reference sequence). After removal of 3 bases from V and 3 bases from J, the junction contained 9 bases not matched to a gene. The CDR3 runs 16 residues. The CDR3 region is CASSFGHRGVDTEAFF. For the CDR3, the DNA is TGTGCCAGCAGTTTCGGACACAGGGGGGTAGACACTGAAGCTTTCTTT.

This chain uses TRBV7-9 with TRBJ1-2; no clear D gene. The CDR3 covers 12 residues. Germline CDR1 SEHNR, CDR2 FQNEAQ (reference sequence). Trimming left V 1 base short and J 8 bases short, with 8 bases between. The CDR3 here is CASSLVVEGYTF. Here the CDR3 DNA reads TGTGCCAGCAGCTTAGTCGTGGAGGGCTACACCTTC.

The chain recombines TRBV6-1 with TRBJ1-4, with D unresolved. The CDR3 runs to 15 residues. Germline V gives CDR1 MNHNS, CDR2 SASEGT. Between the trimmed V and J ends, which lost 7 bases and 2 bases, there was a span of 14 bases. The CDR3 region has the DNA TGTGCCAGCAAGGGTTACTGGATGACTAATGAAAAACTGTTTTTT. Amino acids: CASKGYWMTNEKLFF.

On this clone itself: At one end the junction does not follow the germline gene, possibly because of a read error. The gene calls are TRBV10-3 and TRBJ2-7; 10 bases map to TRBD2. The CDR3 consists of 15 residues. Germline V gene sequence: CDR1 ENHRY, CDR2 SYGVKD. CDR3 in amino acids: CASSALLAGSYEQYF. CDR3 coding DNA: TGTGCCAGCAGTGCCCTACTAGCGGGATCCTACGAGCAGTACTTC.

The chain carries TRBV5-1 and TRBJ2-5; D may match TRBD1 or TRBD2 (5 bases each). The CDR3 has 14 residues. Trimming pared 1 base from V and 0 bases from J, leaving 7 bases between. CDR1 is SGHRS and CDR2 is YFSETQ in the germline V gene. The CDR3 DNA reads TGCGCCAGCAGCTTGCTGGGGGACCAAGAGACCCAGTACTTC. It yields the protein CASSLLGDQETQYF. Full variable domain (missing parts from reference TRBV5-1 and TRBJ2-5): KAGVTQTPRYLIKTRGQQVTLSCSPISGHRSVSWYQQTPGQGLQFLFEYFSETQRNKGNFPGRFSGRQFSNSRSEMNVSTLELGDSALYLCASSLLGDQETQYFGPGTRLLVL.

The chain uses TRBV7-9 and TRBJ2-3, with 8 bases fitting TRBD2. Germline assignment: CDR1 SEHNR and CDR2 FQNEAQ (reference sequence). With 11 bases clipped from V and 0 bases from J, the junction kept 10 bases outside the gene matches. The CDR3 has 15 amino acids. CDR3 nucleotides: TGTGCCGCCCCCCCCGGGAGGGAAAGCACAGATACGCAGTATTTT. This sequence encodes CAAPPGRESTDTQYF.

This chain links TRBV4-1 with TRBJ2-1; D call uncertain. CDR1 is MGHRA and CDR2 is YSYEKL in the germline V gene. The V end lost 3 bases, the J end lost 0 bases, and 3 bases lay between the germline ends. The CDR3 contains 13 residues. In DNA form, the CDR3 reads TGCGCCAGCAGCCATCGCTCCTACAATGAGCAGTTCTTC. Translated, it gives CASSHRSYNEQFF.

V gene TRBV5-6 combines with J gene TRBJ2-3; 7 nucleotides match TRBD2. Per germline, CDR1 SGHDT and CDR2 YYEEEE. The CDR3 totals 15 residues. The V segment lost 1 base and the J segment 3 bases; nucleotides outside the gene matches: 5. The CDR3 protein is CASSLPGTTTDTQYF. DNA of the CDR3: TGTGCCAGCAGCTTGCCCGGGACTACGACAGATACGCAGTATTTT.

V gene TRBV4-1 combines with J gene TRBJ2-1; TRBD2 matches at 13 bases. V lost 0 bases and J lost 5; bases outside the gene matches: 16. Germline loops: CDR1 MGHRA, CDR2 YSYEKL. The CDR3 has 21 residues. In DNA form, the CDR3 reads TGCGCCAGCAGCCAAGAACGGCAGGGACTAGCGGGAAAATCAGTCCACAATGAGCAGTTCTTC. As protein: CASSQERQGLAGKSVHNEQFF.

This chain connects TRBV6-5 to TRBJ1-2; D is undetermined. CDR3 length: 13 amino acids. V lost 2 bases and J lost 4, with 8 bases in between. Germline V gene lookup returns CDR1 MNHEY and CDR2 SVGAGI. The CDR3 loop reads CASSYGGRYGYTF. For the CDR3, the DNA is TGTGCCAGCAGTTACGGTGGGCGCTATGGCTACACCTTC.

A single count supports this clone. This chain uses TRBV19 with TRBJ1-5, with D perhaps matching TRBD1 (6 bases). V was trimmed by 1 base and J by 7 bases, leaving 14 bases between them. Germline loops: CDR1 LNHDA, CDR2 SQIVND (reference sequence). The CDR3 contains 15 residues. CDR3 amino acids: CASSIVGGALQPQHF. The DNA of the CDR3 is TGTGCCAGTAGTATAGTCGGGGGCGCGTTGCAGCCCCAGCATTTT.

This rearrangement joins TRBV2 to TRBJ2-5; 8 bases line up with TRBD1. This CDR3 comprises 13 residues. V dropped 4 bases and J dropped 4; count of bases not matched to a gene: 2. CDR1 is SNHLY, CDR2 FYNNEI, per germline. The CDR3 loop is CASSVDRGETQYF. CDR3 DNA: TGTGCCAGCAGTGTTGACAGGGGAGAGACCCAGTACTTC.

DNA for the CDR3: TGCGCCAGCAGCCCCTCGCTTGCCTATGGCTACACCTTC. It translates to CASSPSLAYGYTF. The chain recombines TRBV5-1 with TRBJ1-2; D call uncertain. Trimming took 4 bases from V and 4 from J, leaving 11 bases between them. The CDR3 has 13 amino acids. Germline V gene sequence: CDR1 SGHRS, CDR2 YFSETQ.

This chain connects TRBV2 to TRBJ1-1; D gene unclear. Looked up from germline, CDR1 is SNHLY and CDR2 is FYNNEI. V was cut by 2 bases and J by 1 base, with 14 bases left in between. CDR3 size: 16 residues. CDR3 sequence: CASSELFGYTNTEAFF. Here the CDR3 DNA reads TGTGCCAGCAGTGAACTATTCGGTTATACGAACACTGAAGCTTTCTTT.

The gene calls are TRBV10-3 and TRBJ2-5; a weak D match, TRBD2 (5 bases). This CDR3 comprises 12 residues. Trimming removed 6 bases from V and 5 bases from J, with 10 bases in between. Germline V lookup: CDR1 ENHRY, CDR2 SYGVKD. The CDR3 sequence: CAISSTGETQYF. The CDR3 bases are TGTGCCATCAGCTCAACGGGGGAGACCCAGTACTTC.

The chain carries TRBV2 and TRBJ1-2; D is uncertain. Germline CDR1 reads SNHLY; CDR2 reads FYNNEI. The CDR3 covers 12 residues. Trimming stripped 4 bases from V and 8 bases from J, with 11 bases between. The CDR3 sequence is CASSASSGGYTF. In DNA, the CDR3 is TGTGCCAGCAGTGCGTCCAGTGGCGGCTACACCTTC.

V gene TRBV6-5 combines with J gene TRBJ2-1, with 10 bases aligning to TRBD2. Germline V lookup: CDR1 MNHEY, CDR2 SVGAGI. J was trimmed by 8 bases and V by 6 bases; bases with no gene match: 10. The CDR3 is 15 amino acids. The CDR3 region has the DNA TGTGCCAGCAGGTTCCCTAGCGGGGGCCCGGATGAGCAGTTCTTC. Its translation is CASRFPSGGPDEQFF.